These 31 T cell receptor beta chains were all obtained from the same sample, sequenced in a study of identical twins. TCRdb passed the 5' RACE reads through MiXCR, listing each CDR3 protein once. The repertoire consists of under 800,000 distinct CDR3 sequences, with about 20% occurring once and the leading ten covering approximately 4.5%. In addition, the sample was reused for a study of T cells expressing NK-cell markers.

The sequenced material came from PBMCs. The source is a woman in her late teens or twenties in good health.

This clonotype was observed a handful of times. The genes are TRBV15 and TRBJ2-7; 7 positions match TRBD1. CDR1 is LNHNV, CDR2 YYDKDF, per germline (reference sequence). The J segment lost 5 bases and the V segment lost 0 bases, leaving 4 bases of the junction unmatched. This CDR3 contains 14 residues. The DNA of the CDR3 is TGTGCCACCAGCAGAGAAGGGACAGAGGACGAGCAGTACTTC. Its protein is CATSREGTEDEQYF.

V gene TRBV29-1 combines with J gene TRBJ2-1; TRBD2 matches at 10 bases. The CDR3 is 13 residues long. Germline CDR1 reads SQVTM; CDR2 reads ANQGSEA. The V gene end was trimmed by 5 bases and the J gene end by 14 bases; junction bases not matched to a gene: 12. CDR3 protein: CSVNGTSVFPEFF. As DNA, the CDR3 is TGCAGCGTTAACGGGACTAGCGTGTTTCCGGAGTTCTTC.

This clonotype was seen a few times. The chain is built from TRBV12-3 or TRBV12-4 and TRBJ1-5, with D hard to call. The germline V and J ends were trimmed by 1 base and 5 bases, with 0 bases remaining between them. CDR3 length equals 11 residues. CDR3 in amino acids: CASSLDQPQHF. CDR3 coding DNA: TGTGCCAGCAGTTTAGATCAGCCCCAGCATTTT.

This clonotype was seen a few times. The chain has TRBV4-3 and TRBJ1-3; the D is unclear. The CDR3 covers 14 residues. V gave up 4 bases and J gave up 0 bases, with 7 bases separating them. Germline V gene data show CDR1 as LGHNA and CDR2 as YSLEER. CDR3 coding DNA: TGCGCCAGCAGCCGGAAGGGCTCTGGAAACACCATATATTTT. Translated: CASSRKGSGNTIYF.

This clonotype was seen only a few times. This sequence joins TRBV20-1 and TRBJ2-1, with no clear D. CDR1 is DFQATT and CDR2 is SNEGSKA in the germline V gene (reference sequence). Trimming cost V 3 bases and J 3 bases, with 12 bases left between them. This CDR3 spans 14 amino acids. The CDR3 loop reads CSASSPSDYNEQFF. For the CDR3, the DNA is TGCAGTGCTAGTTCGCCTAGTGACTACAATGAGCAGTTCTTC.

The CDR3 loop is CATSQDRGRSDEQYF. The CDR3 bases are TGTGCCACCAGCCAGGACAGGGGCCGGTCCGACGAGCAGTACTTC. The rearrangement uses TRBV15 and TRBJ2-7; 9 nucleotides align to TRBD1. V dropped 5 bases and J dropped 5; count of bases not matched to a gene: 10. CDR1 and CDR2 (germline): LNHNV, YYDKDF (reference sequence). The CDR3 contains 15 residues.

This clonotype was recorded at least ten times. The V gene is TRBV20-1, the J gene TRBJ2-7; D not resolved. Trimming removed 5 bases at V and 0 bases at J, with 14 bases between. The CDR3 consists of 14 residues. Germline V gene data show CDR1 as DFQATT and CDR2 as SNEGSKA (reference sequence). The CDR3 DNA follows: TGCAGTGCTTCCTATAGGACCGGCTCCTACGAGCAGTACTTC. Its translation: CSASYRTGSYEQYF.

This clonotype has only a few counts. V is TRBV2 and J is TRBJ2-5, with D perhaps TRBD1 (6 bases). CDR3 size: 11 residues. Germline V CDR1 and CDR2: SNHLY, FYNNEI. The ends were cut back, 7 bases at V and 3 bases at J, with 6 bases in the middle. CDR3 sequence (DNA): TGTGCCAGCACAGGGGAAGAGACCCAGTACTTC. This sequence encodes CASTGEETQYF.

The genes are TRBV5-6 and TRBJ2-1; D may match TRBD1 or TRBD2 (5 bases each). In germline, CDR1 is SGHDT, CDR2 YYEEEE. The CDR3 spans 14 residues. The V end lost 4 bases, the J end lost 3 bases, and 11 bases lay between the germline ends. The CDR3 bases are TGTGCCAGCAGCCGGGACCTGTTCTACAATGAGCAGTTCTTC. It encodes CASSRDLFYNEQFF.

This clonotype has more than one count but fewer than ten. The CDR3 bases are TGCGCCAGCAGCTTTGGCGGGGGGGTTCAGGCCGAGCAGTACTTC. Its translation is CASSFGGGVQAEQYF. V is TRBV5-1 and J is TRBJ2-7; 9 nucleotides agree with TRBD2. The germline CDR1 and CDR2 sequences are SGHRS and YFSETQ. V lost 2 bases, J lost 6 bases, and 9 bases stayed unmatched. The CDR3 is made up of 15 amino acids.

In its sample, this clonotype was seen many times. The chain joins TRBV29-1 to TRBJ1-1; D gene ambiguous. CDR1 SQVTM and CDR2 ANQGSEA come from the germline V gene. The CDR3 has 13 amino acids. V was pared by 5 bases and J by 1 base, with 11 bases between. For the CDR3, the DNA is TGCAGCGTTCTCCTGCAGGCGAACACTGAAGCTTTCTTT. Translation: CSVLLQANTEAFF.

This chain connects TRBV24-1 to TRBJ2-2; D gene unclear. V was cut by 3 bases and J by 4 bases, with 14 bases left in between. Germline V gives CDR1 KGHDR, CDR2 SFDVKD. The CDR3 loop spans 16 amino acids. CDR3 loop: CATSDPGLTGTGELFF. The CDR3, as DNA: TGTGCCACCAGTGATCCTGGCCTGACTGGCACCGGGGAGCTGTTTTTT.

This clonotype was counted only a few times. The chain is built from TRBV7-6 and TRBJ2-5; D is ambiguous. Germline V gene lookup returns CDR1 SGHVS and CDR2 FNYEAQ. CDR3 length equals 12 residues. V was cut by 6 bases and J by 4 bases, with 9 bases left in between. In nucleotides, the CDR3 is TGTGCCAGCAGGGCTAGAGGAGAGACCCAGTACTTC. Its translation is CASRARGETQYF.

In its sample, this clonotype was seen a few times. The J gene is TRBJ2-1, the V gene TRBV7-2; maybe TRBD2 (5 bases). V was clipped by 3 bases and J by 9 bases, with 9 bases between them. There are 12 residues in the CDR3. CDR1 and CDR2 from the germline V gene are SGHTA and FQGNSA. The CDR3 DNA reads TGTGCCAGCAGCTTCCTAGCAGCTGAGCAGTTCTTC. Translating it yields CASSFLAAEQFF.

There are a few counts of this clonotype. This chain joins TRBV20-1 and TRBJ1-2, with D unresolved. V was shortened by 3 bases and J by 0 bases, with 5 bases between the two germline ends. The CDR3 loop spans 12 amino acids. CDR1 is DFQATT and CDR2 is SNEGSKA in the germline V gene (reference sequence). CDR3 amino acids: CSASRPNYGYTF. The CDR3 region has the DNA TGCAGTGCTAGTAGACCTAACTATGGCTACACCTTC.

This clonotype was counted between two and nine times. The chain recombines TRBV4-3 with TRBJ2-3; TRBD2 agrees at 12 bases. Germline CDR1 and CDR2: LGHNA and YSLEER. With 1 base clipped from V and 6 bases from J, the junction kept 5 bases outside the gene matches. This CDR3 is 16 amino acids long. CDR3 sequence: CASSQGATSGSDTQYF. The CDR3 DNA sequence: TGCGCCAGCAGCCAAGGTGCGACTAGCGGGAGTGATACGCAGTATTTT.

The chain couples TRBV24-1 to TRBJ2-2; D is perhaps TRBD2 (5 bases). The CDR3 consists of 15 residues. Trimming shortened V by 5 bases and J by 0 bases, and 9 bases separated the two germline ends. The germline gives CDR1 KGHDR, CDR2 SFDVKD. CDR3 loop: CATSGTGTNTGELFF. The CDR3 DNA sequence: TGTGCCACCAGTGGGACGGGAACGAACACCGGGGAGCTGTTTTTT.

This chain joins TRBV3-1 and TRBJ2-1; the D gene is possibly TRBD1 (5 bases). Looked up from germline, CDR1 is LGHDT and CDR2 is YNNKEL (reference sequence). The CDR3 runs 15 residues. V gave up 10 bases and J gave up 0 bases, with 16 bases separating them. CDR3 DNA sequence: TGTGCCACCTCCCTAGGGGCCTTCTCCTACAATGAGCAGTTCTTC. It is translated as CATSLGAFSYNEQFF.

With regard to this clonotype: This may come from a read error, since a much larger clone is one base off. This chain connects TRBV7-2 to TRBJ2-1; TRBD2 matches at 11 bases. The CDR3 has 14 residues. The germline V gene has CDR1 SGHTA and CDR2 FQGNSA. This CDR3 is CANSLGLAANEQFF. The CDR3 DNA reads TGTGCCAACAGCCTGGGACTAGCGGCCAATGAGCAGTTCTTC.

The genes are TRBV20-1 and TRBJ2-3; 9 bases are a match to TRBD2. The CDR3 length is 16 residues. CDR1 is DFQATT, CDR2 SNEGSKA, per germline (reference sequence). After removal of 0 bases from V and 3 bases from J, the junction contained 7 bases not matched to a gene. The CDR3 protein is CSARDQRGARTDTQYF. The DNA of the CDR3 is TGCAGTGCTAGAGATCAGCGGGGGGCGCGGACAGATACGCAGTATTTT.

This rearrangement joins TRBV20-1 to TRBJ1-4; no definite D call. Germline-derived CDR1 and CDR2 are DFQATT and SNEGSKA (reference sequence). Trimming stripped 3 bases from V and 4 bases from J, with 9 bases between. CDR3 length: 13 amino acids. CDR3 protein: CSASPGINEKLFF. The CDR3 DNA is TGCAGTGCTAGTCCGGGGATTAATGAAAAACTGTTTTTT.

The chain couples TRBV10-3 to TRBJ2-1; the D gene is possibly TRBD1 (6 bases). V was trimmed by 4 bases and J by 6 bases, leaving 16 bases between them. CDR1 is ENHRY, CDR2 SYGVKD, per germline. This CDR3 is built from 15 residues. CDR3 DNA sequence: TGTGCCATCAGTGGGGGGCTGCTGGCTTCCAATGAGCAGTTCTTC. It codes for CAISGGLLASNEQFF.

The chain couples TRBV10-3 to TRBJ2-3, with D unclear. CDR3 size: 12 residues. V was shortened by 5 bases and J by 0 bases, with 3 bases between the two germline ends. Germline values: CDR1 ENHRY, CDR2 SYGVKD. CDR3 residues: CAISSSTDTQYF. In DNA form, the CDR3 reads TGTGCCATCAGTTCCAGCACAGATACGCAGTATTTT.

The J gene is TRBJ1-4, the V gene TRBV12-3 or TRBV12-4, with D maybe TRBD1 (5 bases). The CDR3 runs 15 residues. The V and J ends lost 3 bases and 1 base respectively, with 9 bases between them. CDR3 residues: CASSFAGRTNEKLFF. As DNA, the CDR3 is TGTGCCAGCAGTTTTGCAGGGCGAACTAATGAAAAACTGTTTTTT.

This clonotype has just a few counts. The chain is built from TRBV6-1 and TRBJ1-2; D perhaps matches TRBD1 (5 bases). This CDR3 spans 13 amino acids. V was pared by 5 bases and J by 8 bases, with 15 bases between. In germline, CDR1 is MNHNS, CDR2 SASEGT. CDR3 nucleotide sequence: TGTGCCAGCAGTCGGGGCGGCGTGGGGGGCTACACCTTC. Translated: CASSRGGVGGYTF.

The rearrangement uses TRBV6-6 and TRBJ2-3; TRBD1 matches 10 bases. Germline-derived CDR1 and CDR2 are MNHNY and SVGAGI (reference sequence). V gave up 10 bases and J gave up 7 bases; unmatched junction bases: 8. The CDR3 covers 13 residues. CDR3 DNA sequence: TGTGCCATCCCGACAGGGGGCCTGAATACGCAGTATTTT. Translating gives CAIPTGGLNTQYF.

This clonotype was counted at least ten times. The V gene is TRBV6-4, the J gene TRBJ2-3, with 10 bases aligning to TRBD2. Unmatched junction bases numbered 5, after V lost 4 bases and J lost 4 bases. The CDR3 consists of 15 residues. Germline CDR1 and CDR2: MRHNA and SNTAGT. CDR3 region: CASSAAGGKADTQYF. CDR3 DNA: TGTGCCAGCAGTGCAGCGGGGGGGAAGGCAGATACGCAGTATTTT.

The chain links TRBV4-3 to TRBJ2-7, with D unclear. The CDR3 runs to 14 residues. Trimming removed 0 bases from V and 3 bases from J, with 9 bases in between. The V gene's germline CDR1 is LGHNA and CDR2 YSLEER. CDR3 nucleotide sequence: TGCGCCAGCAGCCAAGAAGAAGGGTTCTACGAGCAGTACTTC. The encoded protein is CASSQEEGFYEQYF.

This clonotype has only a few counts. V is TRBV6-5 and J is TRBJ2-7; TRBD1 matches at 7 bases. The junction had 10 bases not matched to a gene; V was cut back by 4 bases and J by 1 base. The CDR3 runs to 16 residues. Germline-derived CDR1 and CDR2 are MNHEY and SVGAGI. The CDR3 DNA sequence: TGTGCCAGCAGTTCCACAGACAGGGAAGAATCCTACGAGCAGTACTTC. This sequence encodes CASSSTDREESYEQYF.

This chain uses TRBV6-5 with TRBJ2-5, with 8 bases aligning to TRBD2. In germline, CDR1 is MNHEY, CDR2 SVGAGI. This CDR3 has 17 residues. With V trimmed by 0 bases and J by 5 bases, 11 bases remained unmatched. DNA for the CDR3: TGTGCCAGCAGTTACTCTGGGAATAGCGGGACGGGGGAGACCCAGTACTTC. Its protein product is CASSYSGNSGTGETQYF.

This clonotype was detected only a few times. The chain combines TRBV7-2 with TRBJ2-1; 8 bases match TRBD2. The CDR3 has 16 residues. Trimming at V came to 5 bases and at J to 4 bases, leaving 10 bases not matched to a gene. The V gene's germline CDR1 is SGHTA and CDR2 FQGNSA. The CDR3 here is CASSQRPSGGYNEQFF. For the CDR3, the DNA is TGTGCCAGCAGCCAGCGCCCCAGCGGGGGTTACAATGAGCAGTTCTTC.